This T cell receptor beta chain is drawn from a study of blood T cell repertoires in COVID-19. Study overall: Acute-phase and convalescent COVID-19 samples originated in the United States, Italy and Spain. Sources were T cells, B-cell-depleted T cells, or PBMCs; the material itself was cDNA or gDNA.

This CDR3 contains 14 residues. Trimming took 1 base from V and 4 from J, leaving 7 bases between them. Germline assignment: CDR1 LNHDA and CDR2 SQIVND (reference sequence). As originally analysed: The authors estimated nucleated cell counts from reference gene primer amplification. Generated by immunoSEQ multiplex PCR, the TCRdb table keeps only in-frame clones and is missing some. V and J calls plus clone size are reproduced from that table; the DNA served to infer D and trimming. The sample lists approximately 170,000 clones, under 90% occurring once. This clonotype was sampled from a woman older than 75 with acute or convalescent COVID-19. The sample consisted of peripheral blood. This chain connects TRBV19 to TRBJ1-4; a weak D match, TRBD1 (5 bases). This chain's CDR3 is CASSIGTSNEKLFF. The CDR3 nucleotides read TGTGCCAGTAGTATAGGGACAAGTAATGAAAAACTGTTTTTT.